The present T cell receptor (beta chain) was sequenced within a study of T cell changes during pregnancy in multiple sclerosis. This table comes from immunoSEQ multiplex PCR, and its TCRdb copy is limited to in-frame clones, with some not included. The repertoire has 49,000 or so clones, 90% to 95% of them found once; the top ten carry around 5%. The CDR3 loop spans 15 amino acids. V lost 0 bases to trimming and J lost 5 bases, with 14 bases between them. Germline CDR1 and CDR2: KGHSH and LQKENI. This sequence joins TRBV18 and TRBJ2-7, with a tentative D call TRBD1 (6 bases). This clonotype was obtained from a female donor with multiple sclerosis, enrolled in a pregnancy study. Material: CD8+ T cells from peripheral blood mononuclear cells, obtained before pregnancy. This CDR3 reads CASSPPARGANEQYF. For the CDR3, the DNA is TGTGCCAGCTCACCACCGGCCAGGGGTGCTAACGAGCAGTACTTC.